One T cell receptor (beta chain) is described in this entry. The record originates from a study of cytotoxic CD8 clonotypes in ibrutinib-treated CLL. At the level of the study: The study included 11 relapsed/refractory and 15 treatment-naive patients; about 17 had IGHV unmutated disease.

Here immunoSEQ multiplex PCR was the method, and the copy in TCRdb shows in-frame clones only, minus some. The sample has around 140,000 clones, 70% to 90% seen once. Germline-derived CDR1 and CDR2 are MNHEY and SVGAGI. This CDR3 comprises 14 residues. V gave up 8 bases and J gave up 8 bases; unmatched junction bases: 12. The TCR was taken from a human donor with chronic lymphocytic leukemia. The chain has TRBV6-5 and TRBJ2-3, with 8 nucleotides matching TRBD1. Sequencing was performed on PBMCs, taken after 24 months of ibrutinib treatment. The DNA of the CDR3 is TGTGCCAGCGGAGGGACAGGTCTCGGCGGTACGCAGTATTTT. Translating gives CASGGTGLGGTQYF.